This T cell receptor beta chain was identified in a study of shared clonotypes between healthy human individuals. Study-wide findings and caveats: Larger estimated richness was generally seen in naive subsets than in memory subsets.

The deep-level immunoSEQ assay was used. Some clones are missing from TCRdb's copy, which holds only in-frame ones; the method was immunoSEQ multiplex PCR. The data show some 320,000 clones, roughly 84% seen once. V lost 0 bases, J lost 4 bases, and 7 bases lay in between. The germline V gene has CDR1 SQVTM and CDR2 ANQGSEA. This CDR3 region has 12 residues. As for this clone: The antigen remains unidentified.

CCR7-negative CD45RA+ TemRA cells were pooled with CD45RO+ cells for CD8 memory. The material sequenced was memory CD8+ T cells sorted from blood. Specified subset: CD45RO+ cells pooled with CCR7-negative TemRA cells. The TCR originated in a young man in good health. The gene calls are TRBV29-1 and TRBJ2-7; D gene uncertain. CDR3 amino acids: CSVEDWKYEQYF. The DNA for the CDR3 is TGCAGCGTTGAAGATTGGAAGTACGAGCAGTACTTC.